A selection of T cell receptor beta chains follows, all from one sample in a study of Ad26.COV2.S vaccination and SARS-CoV-2 variants. Assay: immunoSEQ multiplex PCR; the TCRdb copy retains only in-frame clones and omits some. The table has hundreds of thousands of clones, 80% to 90% seen once; the top ten hold roughly 1.5%. The sequencing used peripheral blood, collected in a trial of Ad26.COV2.S vaccine versus placebo. These receptor sequences come from a person between 18 and 65 years old who received the Ad26.COV2.S COVID-19 vaccine or a placebo. Each CDR3 is given with its conserved first and last residue. A D gene is named only where the DNA matches it firmly. The size entry is marked missing in some rows and otherwise reads once, few, many or a size class.

V: TRBV5-1; size: .; J: TRBJ2-5; D: TRBD2; DNA: TGCGCCAGCAGCAAAGCGGGGGGTTTGCAAGAGACCCAGTACTTC; CDR3: CASSKAGGLQETQYF
V: TRBV5-6; size: few; J: TRBJ1-5; D: .; DNA: TGTGCCAGCAGTTTCTCTGGGGGGGCAGGTCAGCCCCAGCATTTT; CDR3: CASSFSGGAGQPQHF
V: TRBV19; size: .; J: TRBJ2-1; D: .; DNA: TGTGCCAGTAGTTGGGCCACCTCCGGGGATGAGCAGTTCTTC; CDR3: CASSWATSGDEQFF
V: TRBV2; size: .; J: TRBJ2-5; D: .; DNA: TGTGCCAGCAGTCGAGGACTGCAAGAGACCCAGTACTTC; CDR3: CASSRGLQETQYF
V: TRBV4-2; size: .; J: TRBJ2-7; D: .; DNA: TGTGCCAGCAGCCAAGGGAAAGGAGGGTACGAGCAGTACTTC; CDR3: CASSQGKGGYEQYF
V: TRBV11-3; size: .; J: TRBJ2-1; D: TRBD1; DNA: TGTGCCAGCAGCTTAGGGACAGGGGCCTACAATGAGCAGTTCTTC; CDR3: CASSLGTGAYNEQFF
V: TRBV18; size: .; J: TRBJ1-3; D: TRBD1; DNA: TGTGCCAGCTCCCCCAACAGGGGGCAGGGAAACACCATATATTTT; CDR3: CASSPNRGQGNTIYF
V: TRBV19; size: .; J: TRBJ1-1; D: .; DNA: TGTGCCAGCGAGGCTTCCATGAACACTGAAGCTTTCTTT; CDR3: CASEASMNTEAFF
V: TRBV27; size: .; J: TRBJ1-4; D: TRBD1; DNA: TGTGCCAGCCGCGCCCGACAGGGGGCTTCTAATGAAAAACTGTTTTTT; CDR3: CASRARQGASNEKLFF
V: TRBV5-5; size: .; J: TRBJ2-6; D: TRBD2; DNA: TGTGCCAGCAGCTTGGTGGGACTAATGCCTGGGGCCAACGTCCTGACTTTC; CDR3: CASSLVGLMPGANVLTF
V: TRBV7-9; size: .; J: TRBJ2-2; D: .; DNA: TGTGCCAGCAGCTCCGACAGTCCCGGGGAGCTGTTTTTT; CDR3: CASSSDSPGELFF
V: TRBV11-2; size: .; J: TRBJ2-5; D: .; DNA: TGTGCCAGCAGCTTACCCCGACAGGCAGGGGAGACCCAGTACTTC; CDR3: CASSLPRQAGETQYF
V: TRBV7-2; size: many; J: TRBJ1-1; D: .; DNA: TGTGCCAGCGGCGGACAGTCGAACACTGAAGCTTTCTTT; CDR3: CASGGQSNTEAFF
V: TRBV6-6; size: few; J: TRBJ1-6; D: .; DNA: TGTGCCAGCAGTTACTCGACCCGGCCTGATTCACCCCTCCACTTT; CDR3: CASSYSTRPDSPLHF
V: TRBV11-1; size: .; J: TRBJ2-1; D: .; DNA: TGTGCCAGCAGCCCCCTAAACAAGAATGAGCAGTTCTTC; CDR3: CASSPLNKNEQFF
V: TRBV2; size: .; J: TRBJ2-6; D: .; DNA: TGTGCCAGCAGTGTTGACCCCTTTGGGGCCAACGTCCTGACTTTC; CDR3: CASSVDPFGANVLTF
V: TRBV9; size: .; J: TRBJ1-2; D: .; DNA: TGTGCCAGCAGCGTGGGTCTTCCTAACTATGGCTACACCTTC; CDR3: CASSVGLPNYGYTF
V: TRBV2; size: .; J: TRBJ1-5; D: .; DNA: TGTGCCAGCAGTGAGAGGGTTAATCAGCCCCAGCATTTT; CDR3: CASSERVNQPQHF
V: TRBV7-2; size: .; J: TRBJ2-5; D: TRBD1; DNA: TGTGCCAGCAGCTTAGCGGGACAGGTTTCGGAGACCCAGTACTTC; CDR3: CASSLAGQVSETQYF
V: TRBV7-9; size: .; J: TRBJ1-1; D: TRBD1; DNA: TGTGCCAGCAGCGAGACAGGGGATGGGACTGAAGCTTTCTTT; CDR3: CASSETGDGTEAFF
V: TRBV6-5; size: .; J: TRBJ1-2; D: .; DNA: TGTGCCAGCAGCCGGGGGAGGGTAGACTATGGCTACACCTTC; CDR3: CASSRGRVDYGYTF
V: TRBV3-1/TRBV3-2; size: .; J: TRBJ1-6; D: .; DNA: TGTGCCAGCAGCCAAGAAACCCCAGGGATGTGGAATTCACCCCTCCACTTT; CDR3: CASSQETPGMWNSPLHF
V: TRBV6-5; size: .; J: TRBJ2-5; D: .; DNA: TGTGCCAGCAGTTTTAGTACTCTCCAAGAGACCCAGTACTTC; CDR3: CASSFSTLQETQYF
V: TRBV11-2; size: .; J: TRBJ1-3; D: .; DNA: TGTGCCAGCAGCTTAGGCCCAGGACGGCCCTCTGGAAACACCATATATTTT; CDR3: CASSLGPGRPSGNTIYF
V: TRBV24-1; size: .; J: TRBJ2-4; D: .; DNA: TGTGCCACCTTCGGGGGTTTGGCCAAAAACATTCAGTACTTC; CDR3: CATFGGLAKNIQYF
V: TRBV7-2; size: .; J: TRBJ2-2; D: .; DNA: TGTGCCAGCAGCTTAGCGAGGCTAGTAGGGTCTGGGGAGCTGTTTTTT; CDR3: CASSLARLVGSGELFF
V: TRBV10-1; size: .; J: TRBJ2-1; D: .; DNA: TGCGCCAGCGCCGGGAGCAATGAGCAGTTCTTC; CDR3: CASAGSNEQFF
V: TRBV14; size: .; J: TRBJ1-6; D: .; DNA: TGTGCCAGCAGCCCGCAACAGGGCTTGAGATCACCCCTCCACTTT; CDR3: CASSPQQGLRSPLHF
V: TRBV6-4; size: .; J: TRBJ2-1; D: .; DNA: TGTGCCAGCAGTAAATCACAGGGGAGGGGGATATACAATGAGCAGTTCTTC; CDR3: CASSKSQGRGIYNEQFF